This T cell receptor beta chain emerged from a study of monozygotic twins with inflammatory bowel disease. Broader study findings: Data gave no support to a single strong signal or clonotype associated with IBD.

As concerns this clonotype: Its antigen is undetermined.

TCRdb re-called the 5' RACE reads and gives one entry per CDR3 protein, without DNA. The sample table sets out about 380,000 distinct CDR3 sequences. The CDR3 is 14 residues long. Germline V CDR1 and CDR2: LGHDT, YNNKEL (reference sequence). This clonotype was obtained from a human donor with ulcerative colitis or Crohn's disease, or a healthy co-twin of an affected twin (not recorded which). V usage is TRBV3-1 and J usage is TRBJ2-5; TCRdb's D gene call, TRBD1, goes unchecked for lack of DNA. The sequencing sample was made of blood. The CDR3 loop is CASSHQTGLETQYF.